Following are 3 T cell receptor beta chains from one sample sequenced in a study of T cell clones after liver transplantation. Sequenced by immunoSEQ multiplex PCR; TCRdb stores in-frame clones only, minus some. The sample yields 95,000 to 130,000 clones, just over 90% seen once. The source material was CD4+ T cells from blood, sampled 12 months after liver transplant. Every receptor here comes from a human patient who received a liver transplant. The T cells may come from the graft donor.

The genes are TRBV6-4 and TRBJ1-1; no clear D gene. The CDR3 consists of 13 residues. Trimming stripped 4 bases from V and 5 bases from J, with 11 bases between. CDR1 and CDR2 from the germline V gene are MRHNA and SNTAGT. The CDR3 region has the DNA TGTGCCAGCAGTGTTACAGTGCAGACTGAAGCTTTCTTT. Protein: CASSVTVQTEAFF.

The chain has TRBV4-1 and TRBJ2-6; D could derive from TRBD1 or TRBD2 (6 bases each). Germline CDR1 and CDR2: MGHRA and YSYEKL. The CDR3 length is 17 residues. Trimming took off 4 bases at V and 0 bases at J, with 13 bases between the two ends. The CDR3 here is CASSLGGFSSGANVLTF. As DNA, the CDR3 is TGCGCCAGCAGCCTGGGGGGCTTCAGCTCTGGGGCCAACGTCCTGACTTTC.

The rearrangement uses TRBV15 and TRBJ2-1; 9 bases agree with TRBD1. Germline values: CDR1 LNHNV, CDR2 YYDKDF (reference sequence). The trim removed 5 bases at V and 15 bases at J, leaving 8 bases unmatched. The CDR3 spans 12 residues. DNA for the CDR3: TGTGCCACCAGCCGGGACAGGGACCGAACGTTCTTC. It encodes CATSRDRDRTFF.